This passage covers 10 T cell receptor beta chains from one sample sequenced in a study of Ad26.COV2.S vaccination and SARS-CoV-2 variants. The treatment is: roughly 20 received Ad26.COV2.S at low or high dose, single or two shots; roughly five received placebo; per-sample allocation not given. Samples analyzed were those drawn on day 63 after the first vaccine or placebo injection. The data were produced by immunoSEQ multiplex PCR, yet TCRdb's version contains in-frame clones alone and is incomplete. The sample has about 350,000 clones, roughly 87% seen once; the top ten hold roughly 3.2%. The sequences come from peripheral blood, collected in a trial of Ad26.COV2.S vaccine versus placebo. The receptors stem from a person between 18 and 60 years old who received the Ad26.COV2.S COVID-19 vaccine or a placebo.

The chain links TRBV7-3 to TRBJ1-1; no reliable D call. CDR3 length: 14 amino acids. V shed 2 bases and J shed 5 bases, with 12 bases lying between them. Per germline, CDR1 SGHTA and CDR2 FQGTGA. For the CDR3, the DNA is TGTGCCAGCAGCTTAGGAGGGTTTGGGACTGAAGCTTTCTTT. Residues: CASSLGGFGTEAFF.

The V and J genes are TRBV7-9 and TRBJ2-3, with D possibly being TRBD1 (5 bases). From germline, CDR1 is SEHNR and CDR2 FQNEAQ (reference sequence). V shed 2 bases and J shed 5 bases, with 14 bases lying between them. This CDR3 has 15 residues. This chain's CDR3 is CASSLRVGPEDTQYF. CDR3 sequence (DNA): TGTGCCAGCAGCTTAAGGGTGGGGCCTGAAGATACGCAGTATTTT.

Comment on this clone: At one of its ends the junction is not consistent with the germline gene, which may arise from a read error. V and J are TRBV6-1 and TRBJ1-2, with 8 bases identical to TRBD1. Germline-derived CDR1 and CDR2 are MNHNS and SASEGT. This CDR3 has 15 amino acids. DNA for the CDR3: TGTGCCAGCAGCGAAGGGACAGGTATTGGCTATGGCTACACCTTC. Translated: CASSEGTGIGYGYTF.

The rearrangement joins TRBV6-1 to TRBJ2-7; 7 nucleotides line up with TRBD2. CDR1 is MNHNS, CDR2 SASEGT, per germline. The CDR3 totals 16 residues. The J segment lost 2 bases and the V segment lost 2 bases, leaving 9 bases of the junction unmatched. The CDR3 sequence: CASSEIGGGFPYEQYF. The CDR3, as DNA: TGTGCCAGCAGTGAAATTGGGGGGGGATTCCCCTACGAGCAGTACTTC.

This chain uses TRBV4-1 with TRBJ2-2, with 9 nucleotides matching TRBD1. Per the germline V gene, CDR1 is MGHRA and CDR2 is YSYEKL. With 1 base clipped from V and 3 bases from J, the junction kept 9 bases outside the gene matches. The CDR3 extends over 18 amino acids. As DNA, the CDR3 is TGCGCCAGCAGCCAAGGCCCTTCCGGGACAGGGCACACCGGGGAGCTGTTTTTT. Translation gives CASSQGPSGTGHTGELFF.

The chain has TRBV19 and TRBJ1-2; 8 bases line up with TRBD1. V lost 3 bases and J lost 5; bases outside the gene matches: 14. The CDR3 has 17 residues. Germline V gives CDR1 LNHDA, CDR2 SQIVND (reference sequence). The CDR3 here is CASSMVVDRGVAYGYTF. The CDR3 DNA reads TGTGCCAGTAGTATGGTGGTCGACAGGGGAGTTGCTTATGGCTACACCTTC.

The chain has TRBV7-2 and TRBJ2-7, with TRBD2 matching over 12 bases. Per the germline V gene, CDR1 is SGHTA and CDR2 is FQGNSA. The length of the CDR3 is 14 residues. V was clipped by 5 bases and J by 10 bases; unmatched bases: 9. This CDR3 is CASSTGLAGSYQYF. CDR3 nucleotides: TGTGCCAGCAGCACCGGACTAGCGGGGTCCTATCAGTACTTC.

The rearrangement links TRBV9 to TRBJ1-1, with 8 bases identical to TRBD1. The CDR3 spans 17 residues. Looked up from germline, CDR1 is SGDLS and CDR2 is YYNGEE. The V and J ends lost 0 bases and 1 base, in that order; junction bases with no gene match: 8. The CDR3 reads CASSVVFQGASNTEAFF. The CDR3 nucleotides are TGTGCCAGCAGCGTAGTTTTTCAGGGGGCATCGAACACTGAAGCTTTCTTT.

This chain connects TRBV27 to TRBJ1-6; 8 nucleotides agree with TRBD1. With V trimmed by 3 bases and J by 6 bases, 1 base remained unmatched. From germline, CDR1 is MNHEY and CDR2 SMNVEV (reference sequence). The CDR3 runs to 14 residues. This CDR3 reads CASSFGTGNSPLHF. The CDR3 DNA reads TGTGCCAGCAGTTTTGGGACAGGTAATTCACCCCTCCACTTT.

The chain combines TRBV24-1 with TRBJ2-7; D call uncertain. The CDR3 length is 12 residues. Germline V gene lookup returns CDR1 KGHDR and CDR2 SFDVKD. V lost 9 bases to trimming and J lost 6 bases, with 14 bases between them. This chain's CDR3 is CATYSSSLEQYF. The CDR3 region has the DNA TGTGCCACCTATTCCAGTTCCCTCGAGCAGTACTTC.